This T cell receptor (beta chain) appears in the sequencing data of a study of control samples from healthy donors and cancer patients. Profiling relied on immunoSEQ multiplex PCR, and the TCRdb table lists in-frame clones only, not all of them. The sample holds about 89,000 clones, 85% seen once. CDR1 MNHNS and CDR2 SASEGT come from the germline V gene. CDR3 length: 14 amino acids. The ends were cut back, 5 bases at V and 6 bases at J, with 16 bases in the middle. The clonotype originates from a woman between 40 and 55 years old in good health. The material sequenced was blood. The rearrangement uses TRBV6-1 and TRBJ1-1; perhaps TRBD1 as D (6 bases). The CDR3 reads CASSSHAPGAEAFF. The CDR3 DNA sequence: TGTGCCAGCAGTTCCCATGCCCCAGGGGCTGAAGCTTTCTTT.